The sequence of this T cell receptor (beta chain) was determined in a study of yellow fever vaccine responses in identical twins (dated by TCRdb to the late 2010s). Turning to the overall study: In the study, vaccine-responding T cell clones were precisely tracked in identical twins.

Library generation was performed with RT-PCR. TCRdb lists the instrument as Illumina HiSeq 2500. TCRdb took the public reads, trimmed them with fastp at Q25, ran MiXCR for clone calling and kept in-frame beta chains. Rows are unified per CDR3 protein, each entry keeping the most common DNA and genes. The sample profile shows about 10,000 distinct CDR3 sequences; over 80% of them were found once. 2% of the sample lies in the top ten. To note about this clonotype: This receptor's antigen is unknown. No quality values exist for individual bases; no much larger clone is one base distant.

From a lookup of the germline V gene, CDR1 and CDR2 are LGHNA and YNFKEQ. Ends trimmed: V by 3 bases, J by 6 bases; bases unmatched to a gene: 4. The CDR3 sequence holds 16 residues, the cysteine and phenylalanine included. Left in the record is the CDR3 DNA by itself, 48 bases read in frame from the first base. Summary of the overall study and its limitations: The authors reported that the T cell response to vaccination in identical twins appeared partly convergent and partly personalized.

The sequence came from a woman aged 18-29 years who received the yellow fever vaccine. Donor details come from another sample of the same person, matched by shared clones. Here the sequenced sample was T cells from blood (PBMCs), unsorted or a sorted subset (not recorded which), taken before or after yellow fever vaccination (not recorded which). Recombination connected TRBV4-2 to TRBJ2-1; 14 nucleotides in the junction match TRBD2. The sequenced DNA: TGTGCCAGCAGCCAGGGACTAGCGGGAGACTTCAATGAGCAGTTCTTC. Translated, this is CASSQGLAGDFNEQFF.